Listed below are T cell receptor beta chains from one sample, sequenced in a study of regulatory T cells in long-lasting Graves disease. Each CDR3 protein is one row after TCRdb ran MiXCR on the multiplex PCR reads. The repertoire holds more than 400,000 distinct CDR3 sequences, with roughly 15% as singletons. This same sample was also taken into another study, of T cells in Graves' hyperthyroidism and ophthalmopathy.

Here the sequenced sample was peripheral blood mononuclear cells (PBMCs), taken at new diagnosis, from a patient treated with antithyroid drugs. The receptors here all came from a woman aged 25 to 39 with Graves disease. Both conserved end residues are part of each CDR3. Fields, in order: clone size, V gene, D gene, J gene, CDR3 protein, CDR3 DNA. The D gene is left open where the match is weak. Clone size is not always given. Where it is, it says once, few, many or a class for expanded clones.

>many|TRBV20-1|NA|TRBJ1-5
CSARDDRDQPQHF
TGCAGTGCTAGAGATGATAGGGATCAGCCCCAGCATTTT
>many|TRBV4-2|TRBD1|TRBJ1-5
CASSQDHGTGGKQPQHF
TGTGCCAGCAGCCAAGATCACGGGACAGGGGGCAAACAGCCCCAGCATTTT
>many|TRBV7-2|NA|TRBJ1-1
CASSLTAMNTEAFF
TGTGCCAGCAGCTTAACGGCTATGAACACTGAAGCTTTCTTT
>many|TRBV28|TRBD1|TRBJ2-4
CASSIINRGARKNIQYF
TGTGCCAGCAGTATAATAAACAGGGGGGCGCGGAAAAACATTCAGTACTTC
>many|TRBV11-2|NA|TRBJ2-4
CASSFNLGSPIQYF
TGTGCCAGCAGCTTTAATCTGGGCTCCCCAATTCAGTACTTC
>NA|TRBV7-9|TRBD2|TRBJ2-1
CASSLNRGSSYNEQFF
TGTGCCAGCAGCTTAAATCGCGGGAGCTCCTACAATGAGCAGTTCTTC
>NA|TRBV5-4|TRBD2|TRBJ2-3
CASSGGTSGYTDTQYF
TGTGCCAGCAGCGGGGGGACTAGCGGGTACACAGATACGCAGTATTTT
>many|TRBV20-1|NA|TRBJ1-1
CSARDRGGGTEAFF
TGCAGTGCTAGAGATAGGGGGGGTGGGACTGAAGCTTTCTTT
>many|TRBV18|NA|TRBJ2-3
CASSPSSRQGGTDTQYF
TGTGCCAGCTCACCTTCGTCCAGACAGGGAGGGACAGATACGCAGTATTTT
>many|TRBV12-3/TRBV12-4|TRBD2|TRBJ2-5
CASSLWSGGQETQYF
TGTGCCAGCAGTTTATGGAGCGGGGGCCAAGAGACCCAGTACTTC
>many|TRBV7-2|TRBD1|TRBJ2-5
CASSIQGDQETQYF
TGTGCCAGCAGCATACAGGGGGACCAAGAGACCCAGTACTTC
>few|TRBV5-1|TRBD1|TRBJ1-1
CASSLGGTGGITEAFF
TGCGCCAGCAGCTTGGGGGGGACAGGGGGGATTACTGAAGCTTTCTTT
>many|TRBV7-2|TRBD2|TRBJ2-2
CASSLTSGRVWNTGELFF
TGTGCCAGCAGCTTGACTAGCGGGAGAGTTTGGAACACCGGGGAGCTGTTTTTT
>few|TRBV7-9|TRBD2|TRBJ2-7
CASSWSAGRRSYEQYF
TGTGCCAGCAGCTGGAGTGCCGGGAGGCGTTCCTACGAGCAGTACTTC
>many|TRBV2|TRBD2|TRBJ2-7
CASTMWGRGATSGESYEQYF
TGTGCCAGCACCATGTGGGGGCGGGGGGCCACTAGCGGAGAGTCCTACGAGCAGTACTTC
>NA|TRBV11-2|NA|TRBJ2-3
CASSGGPSGTDTQYF
TGTGCCAGCAGCGGAGGACCGTCCGGCACAGATACGCAGTATTTT
>large|TRBV7-2|NA|TRBJ2-5
CASSLGAVTETQYF
TGTGCCAGCAGCTTAGGGGCAGTCACAGAGACCCAGTACTTC
>many|TRBV20-1|TRBD2|TRBJ2-7
CSARGEAGVSYEQYF
TGCAGTGCTAGAGGAGAAGCGGGAGTTTCCTACGAGCAGTACTTC
>many|TRBV6-1|NA|TRBJ1-1
CASSEIAMNTEAFF
TGTGCCAGCAGTGAAATCGCGATGAACACTGAAGCTTTCTTT
>many|TRBV5-1|TRBD1|TRBJ2-7
CASGQDRDNYEQYF
TGCGCCAGCGGCCAGGACAGGGACAACTACGAGCAGTACTTC
>many|TRBV13|TRBD2|TRBJ2-3
CASSSSLAGGPTDTQYF
TGTGCCAGCAGCTCCTCACTAGCGGGAGGGCCCACAGATACGCAGTATTTT
>many|TRBV28|NA|TRBJ2-7
CASSLSGSSEQYF
TGTGCCAGCAGTTTATCGGGGAGTTCGGAGCAGTACTTC
>many|TRBV20-1|TRBD1|TRBJ1-2
CSAWGQGRGGYTF
TGCAGTGCTTGGGGACAGGGTAGAGGGGGCTACACCTTC
>many|TRBV28|NA|TRBJ2-1
CASSLDQGGYNEQFF
TGTGCCAGCAGTTTGGATCAGGGGGGCTACAATGAGCAGTTCTTC
>few|TRBV6-1|NA|TRBJ1-4
CASSTQWGKLFF
TGTGCCAGCAGTACACAATGGGGAAAACTGTTTTTT
>many|TRBV30|NA|TRBJ2-7
CAYTGSWTSSYEQYF
TGTGCCTACACAGGGAGCTGGACGAGCTCCTACGAGCAGTACTTC
>NA|TRBV5-1|NA|TRBJ2-7
CASRRDTSSSREQYF
TGCGCCAGCAGACGAGATACTAGCTCCTCCCGGGAGCAGTACTTC
>many|TRBV28|TRBD1|TRBJ1-1
CASSSRILVTGTENTEAFF
TGTGCCAGCAGTTCCCGTATTCTCGTCACCGGGACAGAGAACACTGAAGCTTTCTTT
>NA|TRBV4-3|TRBD2|TRBJ2-1
CASSRIVAGTSGSSLSNEQFF
TGCGCCAGCAGCCGGATCGTTGCCGGGACTAGCGGGAGTTCGCTTTCCAATGAGCAGTTCTTC
>many|TRBV5-1|NA|TRBJ2-1
CASSRGLGGYYNEQFF
TGCGCCAGCAGCCGGGGCCTTGGAGGCTACTACAATGAGCAGTTCTTC
>few|TRBV3-1|NA|TRBJ2-6
CASSQVGGAGANVLTF
TGTGCCAGCAGCCAAGTAGGAGGGGCTGGGGCCAACGTCCTGACTTTC
>many|TRBV20-1|TRBD1|TRBJ2-1
CSARFGQGANEQFF
TGCAGTGCTAGATTTGGACAGGGAGCAAATGAGCAGTTCTTC
>many|TRBV18|NA|TRBJ1-1
CASSIAASWNTEAFF
TGTGCCAGCTCAATAGCAGCCAGCTGGAACACTGAAGCTTTCTTT
>many|TRBV28|NA|TRBJ1-1
CASRWGAQNTEAFF
TGTGCCAGCAGGTGGGGAGCCCAGAACACTGAAGCTTTCTTT
>many|TRBV28|NA|TRBJ2-1
CASCYSSYNEQFF
TGTGCCAGCTGTTATTCCTCCTACAATGAGCAGTTCTTC
>NA|TRBV20-1|NA|TRBJ1-1
CSAVGQKNTETFF
TGCAGTGCAGTCGGACAGAAGAACACTGAAACTTTCTTT
>many|TRBV5-1|TRBD2|TRBJ2-3
CASSYSGERGDTQYF
TGCGCCAGCAGCTATAGCGGGGAGCGGGGAGATACGCAGTATTTT